The present T cell receptor beta chain was sequenced within a study of blood T cell repertoires in COVID-19. Overall study: Sample material is recorded as cDNA or gDNA derived from T cells, B-cell-depleted T cells, or PBMCs.

The CDR3 is 16 residues long. The trim removed 0 bases at V and 4 bases at J, leaving 8 bases unmatched. The V gene's germline CDR1 is LGHNA and CDR2 YNFKEQ. In the original workflow: Reference gene primers were amplified, and this amplification served to estimate nucleated cell counts. The assay was immunoSEQ multiplex PCR, and TCRdb's table has in-frame clones only and misses some. D and trimming were read from the DNA, whereas the V and J calls and clone size are those reported in that table. This table holds under 300,000 clones, approximately 85% found once. Participants' own reports of clinical history determined their cohort assignment.

J is TRBJ2-7 and V is TRBV4-2; 8 bases fit TRBD2. The clonotype originates from a woman in her fifties or sixties who had recovered from COVID-19. Input material: PBMCs or T cells enriched from blood (not recorded which). CDR3 nucleotide sequence: TGTGCCAGCAGCCAAGATATCCGGGAGGGCCGTTACGAGCAGTACTTC. Translation: CASSQDIREGRYEQYF.